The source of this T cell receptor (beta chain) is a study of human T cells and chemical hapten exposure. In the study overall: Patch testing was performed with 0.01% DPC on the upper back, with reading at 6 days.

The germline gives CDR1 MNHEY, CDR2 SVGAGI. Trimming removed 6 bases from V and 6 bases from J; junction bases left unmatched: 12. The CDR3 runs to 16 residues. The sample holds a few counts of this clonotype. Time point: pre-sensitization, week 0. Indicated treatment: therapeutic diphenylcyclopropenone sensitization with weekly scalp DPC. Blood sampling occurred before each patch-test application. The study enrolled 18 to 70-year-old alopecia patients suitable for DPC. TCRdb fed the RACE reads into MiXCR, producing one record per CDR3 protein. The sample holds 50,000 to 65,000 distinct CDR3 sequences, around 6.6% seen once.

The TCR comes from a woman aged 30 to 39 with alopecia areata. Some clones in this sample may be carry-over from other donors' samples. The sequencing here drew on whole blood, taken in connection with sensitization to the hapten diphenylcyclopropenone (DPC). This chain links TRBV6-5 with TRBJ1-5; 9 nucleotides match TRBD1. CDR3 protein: CASSPTGTGKGQPQHF. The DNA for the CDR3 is TGTGCCAGCAGCCCGACCGGGACAGGGAAGGGTCAGCCCCAGCATTTT.